The table lists the clone carrying this TCR beta chain with many counts. TCRdb reprocessed the RT-PCR reads via MiXCR and lists one record per CDR3 protein. The profile shows more than 600,000 distinct CDR3 sequences, approximately 15% of them singletons. The CDR3 is 13 amino acids. Looked up from germline, CDR1 is DFQATT and CDR2 is SNEGSKA (reference sequence). With 1 base removed from V and 2 bases from J, the gap between germline ends came to 6 bases. The origin of this receptor is a female donor in good health, serving as a healthy control. The V and J genes are TRBV20-1 and TRBJ1-5, with D possibly matching TRBD1 (5 bases). The sequencing input was memory CD4+ T cells from blood. Here the CDR3 reads CSARVGGNQPQHF. The CDR3 DNA reads as TGCAGTGCTAGAGTAGGGGGCAATCAGCCCCAGCATTTT.